Following are 18 T cell receptor beta chains from one sample sequenced in a study of response to subunit inactivated influenza vaccine. TCRdb re-derived calls from the RT-PCR reads in MiXCR, one entry per CDR3 protein. The sample consists of 200,000 to 300,000 distinct CDR3 sequences, 12% of them appearing once. This sample comprised non-naive T cells sorted from PBMCs, obtained approximately 15 days before vaccination. Source of these receptors: a man over 45 who received an inactivated influenza vaccine.

The chain carries TRBV18 and TRBJ1-5; the D is unclear. CDR1 and CDR2 from the germline V gene are KGHSH and LQKENI. Deletions cut 5 bases from V and 2 bases from J, with 22 bases between. The CDR3 loop spans 18 amino acids. CDR3 protein: CASSLKGLQDRGNQPQHF. CDR3 sequence (DNA): TGTGCCAGCTCATTGAAAGGGTTGCAGGACCGTGGCAATCAGCCCCAGCATTTT. Drawing the rest from reference TRBV18 and TRBJ1-5, the complete variable domain is NAGVMQNPRHLVRRRGQEARLRCSPMKGHSHVYWYRQLPEEGLKFMVYLQKENIIDESGMPKERFSAEFPKEGPSILRIQQVVRGDSAAYFCASSLKGLQDRGNQPQHFGDGTRLSIL.

This clonotype was found many times. The chain joins TRBV21-1 to TRBJ1-3; the table's D call, TRBD1, has no DNA check behind it. TRBV21-1 is a pseudogene. This CDR3 spans 15 amino acids. CDR3 DNA sequence: TGTGCCAGCGAGGGGGTGTTTACGGCTGGAAACACCATATATTTT. Its translation is CASEGVFTAGNTIYF.

This clonotype was seen more than once but under ten times. This chain connects TRBV27 to TRBJ2-7; TRBD1 might be the D (6 bases). Germline V gives CDR1 MNHEY, CDR2 SMNVEV (reference sequence). The V end lost 3 bases, the J end lost 0 bases, and 9 bases lay between the germline ends. The CDR3 contains 14 residues. CDR3 nucleotide sequence: TGTGCCAGCAGTTTCCGGGACATCTCCTACGAGCAGTACTTC. It translates to CASSFRDISYEQYF.

This clonotype turned up a few times. V usage is TRBV6-2 or TRBV6-3 and J usage is TRBJ2-1; the D is unclear. Trimming pared 0 bases from V and 10 bases from J, leaving 13 bases between. Germline values: CDR1 MNHEY, CDR2 SVGEGT. This CDR3 is built from 14 residues. For the CDR3, the DNA is TGTGCCAGCAGTTACTCGATAATCCTCGGGGAGCAGTTCTTC. Translation: CASSYSIILGEQFF.

In this sample, this clonotype turned up a few times. The chain has TRBV19 and TRBJ2-1; 9 nucleotides match TRBD2. Looked up from germline, CDR1 is LNHDA and CDR2 is SQIVND (reference sequence). This CDR3 is built from 14 residues. V was pared by 6 bases and J by 4 bases, with 4 bases of the junction left unmatched. CDR3 amino acids: CASSRAGGYNEQFF. For the CDR3, the DNA is TGTGCCAGTAGCCGAGCGGGAGGTTACAATGAGCAGTTCTTC.

This clonotype showed up just a few times. The chain combines TRBV3-1 with TRBJ2-1; 10 bases match TRBD2. CDR1 and CDR2 (germline): LGHDT, YNNKEL (reference sequence). This CDR3 has 13 residues. The J segment lost 12 bases and the V segment lost 5 bases, leaving 7 bases of the junction unmatched. The CDR3 protein is CASSSLAGAGQFF. The CDR3 nucleotides are TGTGCCAGCAGCTCGCTAGCGGGAGCGGGGCAGTTCTTC.

There are a few counts of this clonotype. The rearrangement links TRBV7-6 to TRBJ2-1; D is undetermined. Germline values: CDR1 SGHVS, CDR2 FNYEAQ. The CDR3 consists of 14 residues. Trimming took off 1 base at V and 7 bases at J, with 11 bases between the two ends. For the CDR3, the DNA is TGTGCCAGCAGCTTAGGGTTAGGGCCAAATGAGCAGTTCTTC. Protein: CASSLGLGPNEQFF.

This clonotype showed up many times. The rearrangement uses TRBV7-2 and TRBJ1-5; 8 bases line up with TRBD1. With V trimmed by 7 bases and J by 3 bases, 5 bases remained unmatched. CDR3 size: 14 residues. Germline-derived CDR1 and CDR2 are SGHTA and FQGNSA. DNA of the CDR3: TGTGCCAGCACCTCAGGGGGCTACAATCAGCCCCAGCATTTT. It codes for CASTSGGYNQPQHF.

The chain joins TRBV3-1 to TRBJ2-2; 7 nucleotides agree with TRBD2. Per the germline V gene, CDR1 is LGHDT and CDR2 is YNNKEL (reference sequence). With V trimmed by 4 bases and J by 4 bases, 6 bases remained unmatched. CDR3 length: 15 amino acids. The CDR3 region has the DNA TGTGCCAGCAGCCTCCAGCGGGGCGGCACCGGGGAGCTGTTTTTT. This encodes CASSLQRGGTGELFF.

The chain carries TRBV28 and TRBJ1-5, with D tentatively TRBD1 (6 bases). The germline V gene has CDR1 MDHEN and CDR2 SYDVKM. This CDR3 contains 15 residues. Trimming took off 6 bases at V and 0 bases at J, with 12 bases between the two ends. This CDR3 reads CASRTVGGSNQPQHF. DNA for the CDR3: TGTGCCAGCAGAACCGTAGGGGGTAGCAATCAGCCCCAGCATTTT.

This clonotype was observed a handful of times. This chain uses TRBV21-1 with TRBJ2-1; TRBD1, the D gene given by the table, was not confirmed from the DNA. TRBV21-1 is noted as a pseudogene. The CDR3 length is 16 residues. For the CDR3, the DNA is TGTGCCAGCAGCTTAGGCGGGACCCCCCCCTACAATGAGCAGTTCTTC. This sequence encodes CASSLGGTPPYNEQFF.

The chain employs TRBV6-1 and TRBJ1-4; D possibly corresponds to TRBD1 (5 bases). Germline CDR1 MNHNS, CDR2 SASEGT. The CDR3 totals 15 residues. Trimming removed 7 bases at V and 5 bases at J, with 17 bases between. The DNA for the CDR3 is TGTGCCAGCACCAACCGCCGGGCAGGGAATGAAAAACTGTTTTTT. This translates into CASTNRRAGNEKLFF.

This clonotype was detected a few times. The chain carries TRBV28 and TRBJ2-7; 7 bases agree with TRBD1. V gave up 8 bases and J gave up 1 base; unmatched junction bases: 11. The CDR3 is made up of 15 amino acids. The germline V gene has CDR1 MDHEN and CDR2 SYDVKM. The CDR3 sequence is CASFLVQGVSYEQYF. CDR3 DNA: TGTGCCAGCTTTTTGGTTCAGGGGGTTTCCTACGAGCAGTACTTC. Full variable domain (rest looked up from reference TRBV28 and TRBJ2-7): DVKVTQSSRYLVKRTGEKVFLECVQDMDHENMFWYRQDPGLGLRLIYFSYDVKMKEKGDIPEGYSVSREKKERFSLILESASTNQTSMYLCASFLVQGVSYEQYFGPGTRLTVT.

This clonotype occurred many times. The V and J genes are TRBV19 and TRBJ2-4; D may correspond to TRBD1 or TRBD2 (5 bases each). Per germline, CDR1 LNHDA and CDR2 SQIVND (reference sequence). Deletions cut 4 bases from V and 6 bases from J, with 19 bases between. This CDR3 spans 16 amino acids. CDR3: CASSTRSGTMGNIQYF. In DNA form, the CDR3 reads TGTGCCAGTAGTACCCGATCTGGGACCATGGGAAACATTCAGTACTTC. The complete variable domain, with remaining parts taken from reference TRBV19 and TRBJ2-4, reads DGGITQSPKYLFRKEGQNVTLSCEQNLNHDAMYWYRQDPGQGLRLIYYSQIVNDFQKGDIAEGYSVSREKKESFPLTVTSAQKNPTAFYLCASSTRSGTMGNIQYFGAGTRLSVL.

This clonotype was seen repeatedly, ten times or more. The chain joins TRBV6-2 or TRBV6-3 to TRBJ2-1; tentative D call: TRBD2 (6 bases). CDR1 is MNHEY, CDR2 SVGEGT, per germline. Trimming took off 5 bases at V and 0 bases at J, with 14 bases between the two ends. The CDR3 has 16 residues. The CDR3 here is CASSRDSLSSYNEQFF. The DNA for the CDR3 is TGTGCCAGCAGTAGGGACTCCCTCAGCTCCTACAATGAGCAGTTCTTC.

This clonotype has just a few counts. The rearrangement uses TRBV7-8 and TRBJ2-5, with 7 bases matching TRBD1. Germline loops: CDR1 SGHVS, CDR2 FQNEAQ. Trimming took 1 base from V and 2 from J; bases not matched to a gene: 10. The CDR3 is 17 amino acids. This chain's CDR3 is CASSLDRQGIVQETQYF. DNA of the CDR3: TGTGCCAGCAGCTTAGATCGACAGGGTATAGTTCAAGAGACCCAGTACTTC.

This clonotype was detected only a few times. This chain connects TRBV4-1 to TRBJ1-2; 8 nucleotides match TRBD1. Trimming removed 3 bases from V and 0 bases from J; junction bases left unmatched: 9. Per germline, CDR1 MGHRA and CDR2 YSYEKL. This CDR3 is built from 17 residues. In DNA form, the CDR3 reads TGCGCCAGCAGCCACCGCCACCCGGACAGGGCTAACTATGGCTACACCTTC. Its translation is CASSHRHPDRANYGYTF.

This clonotype was counted ten times or more. This CDR3 reads CASSRRDQGKTQYF. CDR3 nucleotide sequence: TGTGCCAGCAGTCGAAGGGACCAGGGGAAGACCCAGTACTTC. The J gene is TRBJ2-5, the V gene TRBV2; D is perhaps TRBD1 (6 bases). CDR1 and CDR2 (germline): SNHLY, FYNNEI. With 5 bases removed from V and 6 bases from J, the gap between germline ends came to 16 bases. The length of the CDR3 is 14 residues.